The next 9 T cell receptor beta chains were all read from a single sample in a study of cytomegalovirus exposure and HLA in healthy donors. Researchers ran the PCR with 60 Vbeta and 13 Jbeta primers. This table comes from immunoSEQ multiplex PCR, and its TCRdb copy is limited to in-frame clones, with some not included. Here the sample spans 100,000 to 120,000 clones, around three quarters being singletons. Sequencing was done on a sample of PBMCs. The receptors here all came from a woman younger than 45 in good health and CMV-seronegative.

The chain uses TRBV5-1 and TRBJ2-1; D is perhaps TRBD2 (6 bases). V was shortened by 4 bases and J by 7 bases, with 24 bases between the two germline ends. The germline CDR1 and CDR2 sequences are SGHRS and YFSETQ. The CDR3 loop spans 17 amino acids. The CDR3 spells CASSPQEGLPPPNEQFF. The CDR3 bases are TGCGCCAGCAGCCCTCAAGAAGGACTACCCCCCCCAAATGAGCAGTTCTTC.

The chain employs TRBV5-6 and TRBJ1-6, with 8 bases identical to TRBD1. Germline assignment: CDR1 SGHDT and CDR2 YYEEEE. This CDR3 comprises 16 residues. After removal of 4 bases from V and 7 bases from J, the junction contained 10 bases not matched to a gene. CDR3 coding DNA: TGTGCCAGCAGCGACAGGGGACCATCAAGGAATTCACCCCTCCACTTT. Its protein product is CASSDRGPSRNSPLHF. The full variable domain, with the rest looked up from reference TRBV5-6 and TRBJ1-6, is DAGVTQSPTHLIKTRGQQVTLRCSPKSGHDTVSWYQQALGQGPQFIFQYYEEEERQRGNFPDRFSGHQFPNYSSELNVNALLLGDSALYLCASSDRGPSRNSPLHFGNGTRLTVT.

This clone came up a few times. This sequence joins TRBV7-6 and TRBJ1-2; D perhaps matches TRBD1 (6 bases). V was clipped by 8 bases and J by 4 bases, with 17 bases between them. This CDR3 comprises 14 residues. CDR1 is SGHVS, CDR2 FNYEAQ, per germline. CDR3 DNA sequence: TGTGCCAGCTCCTCCCAACAGGGAAGCTATGGCTACACCTTC. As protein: CASSSQQGSYGYTF. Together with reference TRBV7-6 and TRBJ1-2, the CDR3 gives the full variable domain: GAGVSQSPRYKVTKRGQDVALRCDPISGHVSLYWYRQALGQGPEFLTYFNYEAQQDKSGLPNDRFSAERPEGSISTLTIQRTEQRDSAMYRCASSSQQGSYGYTFGSGTRLTVV.

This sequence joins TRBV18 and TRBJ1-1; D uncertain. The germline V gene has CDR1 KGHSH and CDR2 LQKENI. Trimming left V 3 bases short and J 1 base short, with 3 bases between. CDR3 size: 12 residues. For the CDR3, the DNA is TGTGCCAGCTCACCGGCGAACACTGAAGCTTTCTTT. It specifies CASSPANTEAFF.

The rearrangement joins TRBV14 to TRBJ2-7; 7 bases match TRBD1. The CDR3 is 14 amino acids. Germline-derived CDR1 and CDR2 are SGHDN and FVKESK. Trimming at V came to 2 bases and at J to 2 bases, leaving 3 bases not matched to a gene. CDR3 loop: CASSQQTGPYEQYF. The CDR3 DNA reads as TGTGCCAGCAGCCAACAGACAGGGCCCTACGAGCAGTACTTC.

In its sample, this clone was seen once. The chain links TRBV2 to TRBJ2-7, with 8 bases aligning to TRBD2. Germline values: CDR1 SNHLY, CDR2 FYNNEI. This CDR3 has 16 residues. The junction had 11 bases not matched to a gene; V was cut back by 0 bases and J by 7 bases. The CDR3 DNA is TGTGCCAGCAGTGAAGCGGGACTAGACCAGCAGCAAGAGCAGTACTTC. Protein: CASSEAGLDQQQEQYF.

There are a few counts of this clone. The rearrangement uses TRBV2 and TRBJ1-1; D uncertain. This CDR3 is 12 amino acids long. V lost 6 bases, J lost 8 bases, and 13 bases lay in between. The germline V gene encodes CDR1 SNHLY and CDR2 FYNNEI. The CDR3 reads CASSREPVEAFF. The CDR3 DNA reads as TGTGCCAGCAGCCGAGAACCGGTGGAAGCTTTCTTT.

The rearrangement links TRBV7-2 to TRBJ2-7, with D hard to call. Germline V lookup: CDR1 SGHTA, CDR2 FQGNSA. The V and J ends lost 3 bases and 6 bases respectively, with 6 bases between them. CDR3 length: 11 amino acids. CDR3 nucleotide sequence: TGTGCCAGCAGCTTTAGCTCCGAGCAGTACTTC. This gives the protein CASSFSSEQYF.

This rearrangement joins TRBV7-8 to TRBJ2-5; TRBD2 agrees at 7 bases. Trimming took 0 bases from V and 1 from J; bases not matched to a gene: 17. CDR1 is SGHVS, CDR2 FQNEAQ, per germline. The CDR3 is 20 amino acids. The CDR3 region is CASSLARLAKRREGQETQYF. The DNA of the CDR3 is TGTGCCAGCAGCTTAGCGCGACTAGCCAAGCGGAGGGAAGGCCAAGAGACCCAGTACTTC.